Included here is one T cell receptor (beta chain) sequence, with context. Its specificity is unknown. Individual cDNA molecules received unique molecular identifiers during library preparation. TCRdb processed the 5' RACE reads anew with MiXCR; each CDR3 protein has one entry. This table has about 77,000 distinct CDR3 sequences, roughly 16% appearing once. The data derive from a study of early T cells in non-severe SARS-CoV-2 infection. Whole-study findings and limits: VDJdb-based annotation leaned toward anti-spike CD8 responses and missed private and CD4 specificities.

Sequenced: whole blood. This TCR was recovered from an adult who was a healthcare worker with PCR-confirmed SARS-CoV-2 infection or an uninfected control (not recorded which).

For the CDR3, the DNA is TGTGCCAGCTCCAAGTGGAGAGGGGGTCAGGACTATGGCTACACCTTC. This codes for CASSKWRGGQDYGYTF. The rearrangement uses TRBV28 and TRBJ1-2, with D possibly being TRBD1 (6 bases). The germline V and J ends were trimmed by 8 bases and 3 bases, with 22 bases remaining between them. CDR1 and CDR2 (germline): MDHEN, SYDVKM. The CDR3 spans 16 residues.